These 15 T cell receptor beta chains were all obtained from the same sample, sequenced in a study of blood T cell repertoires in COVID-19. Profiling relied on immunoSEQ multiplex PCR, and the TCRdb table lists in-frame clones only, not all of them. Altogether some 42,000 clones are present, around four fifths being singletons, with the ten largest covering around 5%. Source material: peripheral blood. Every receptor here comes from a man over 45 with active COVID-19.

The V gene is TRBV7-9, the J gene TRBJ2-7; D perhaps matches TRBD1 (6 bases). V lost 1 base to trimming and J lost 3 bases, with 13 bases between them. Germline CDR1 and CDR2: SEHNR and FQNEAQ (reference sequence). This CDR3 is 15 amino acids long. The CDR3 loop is CASSLGVQGGYEQYF. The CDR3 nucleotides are TGTGCCAGCAGCTTAGGGGTACAAGGGGGCTACGAGCAGTACTTC.

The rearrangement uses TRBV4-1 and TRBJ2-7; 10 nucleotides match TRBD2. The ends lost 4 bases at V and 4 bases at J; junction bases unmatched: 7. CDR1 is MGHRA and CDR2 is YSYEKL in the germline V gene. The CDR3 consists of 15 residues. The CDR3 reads CASSPQAGGGYEQYF. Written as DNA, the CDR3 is TGCGCCAGCAGCCCGCAAGCGGGAGGGGGGTACGAGCAGTACTTC.

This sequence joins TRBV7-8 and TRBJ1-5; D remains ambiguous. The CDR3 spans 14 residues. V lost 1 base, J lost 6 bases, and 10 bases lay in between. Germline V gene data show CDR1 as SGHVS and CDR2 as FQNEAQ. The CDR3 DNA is TGTGCCAGCAGCTTAGAGGCAGGTAGTCAGCCCCAGCATTTT. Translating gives CASSLEAGSQPQHF.

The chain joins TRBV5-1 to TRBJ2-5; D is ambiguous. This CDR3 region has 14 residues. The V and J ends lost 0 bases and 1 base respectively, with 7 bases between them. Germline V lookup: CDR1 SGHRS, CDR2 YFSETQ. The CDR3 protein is CASSLGSPQETQYF. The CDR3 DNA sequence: TGCGCCAGCAGCTTGGGGAGTCCCCAAGAGACCCAGTACTTC. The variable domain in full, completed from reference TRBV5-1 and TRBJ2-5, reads KAGVTQTPRYLIKTRGQQVTLSCSPISGHRSVSWYQQTPGQGLQFLFEYFSETQRNKGNFPGRFSGRQFSNSRSEMNVSTLELGDSALYLCASSLGSPQETQYFGPGTRLLVL.

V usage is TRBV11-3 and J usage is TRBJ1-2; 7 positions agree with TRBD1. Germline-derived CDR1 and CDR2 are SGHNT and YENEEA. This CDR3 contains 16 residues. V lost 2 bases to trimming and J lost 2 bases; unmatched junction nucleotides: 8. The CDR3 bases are TGTGCCAGCAGCTTAAGTCTCAGGGGGGCCAACTATGGCTACACCTTC. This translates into CASSLSLRGANYGYTF.

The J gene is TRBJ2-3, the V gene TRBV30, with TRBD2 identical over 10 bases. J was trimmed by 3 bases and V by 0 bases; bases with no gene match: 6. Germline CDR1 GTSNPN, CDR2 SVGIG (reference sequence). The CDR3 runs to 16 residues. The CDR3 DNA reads TGTGCCTGGAGTGTCGGAGCGGGAGGGGGTACAGATACGCAGTATTTT. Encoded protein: CAWSVGAGGGTDTQYF.

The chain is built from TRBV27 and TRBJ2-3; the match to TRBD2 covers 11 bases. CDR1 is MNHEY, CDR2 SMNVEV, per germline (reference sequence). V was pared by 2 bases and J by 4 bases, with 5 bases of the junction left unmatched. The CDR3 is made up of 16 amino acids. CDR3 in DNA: TGTGCCAGCAGTTTAATACTAGCGGGAGACTCAGATACGCAGTATTTT. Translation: CASSLILAGDSDTQYF.

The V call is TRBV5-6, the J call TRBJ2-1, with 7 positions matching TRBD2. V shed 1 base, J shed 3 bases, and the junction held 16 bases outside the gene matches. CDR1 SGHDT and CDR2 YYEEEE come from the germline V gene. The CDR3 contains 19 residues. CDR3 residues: CASSLRRGRSKTFYNEQFF. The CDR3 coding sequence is TGTGCCAGCAGCTTGAGGCGGGGGAGAAGCAAAACCTTCTACAATGAGCAGTTCTTC.

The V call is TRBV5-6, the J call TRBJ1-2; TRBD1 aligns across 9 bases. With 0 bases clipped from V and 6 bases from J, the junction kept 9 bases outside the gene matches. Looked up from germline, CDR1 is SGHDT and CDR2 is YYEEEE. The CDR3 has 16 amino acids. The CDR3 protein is CASSLGNRGRNNGYTF. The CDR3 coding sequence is TGTGCCAGCAGCTTGGGGAACAGGGGGCGCAATAATGGCTACACCTTC.

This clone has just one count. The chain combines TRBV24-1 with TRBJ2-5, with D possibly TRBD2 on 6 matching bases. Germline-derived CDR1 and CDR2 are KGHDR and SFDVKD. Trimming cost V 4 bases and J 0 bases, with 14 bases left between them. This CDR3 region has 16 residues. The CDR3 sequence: CATSESGTQDQETQYF. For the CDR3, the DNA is TGTGCCACCAGTGAATCCGGGACTCAAGACCAAGAGACCCAGTACTTC.

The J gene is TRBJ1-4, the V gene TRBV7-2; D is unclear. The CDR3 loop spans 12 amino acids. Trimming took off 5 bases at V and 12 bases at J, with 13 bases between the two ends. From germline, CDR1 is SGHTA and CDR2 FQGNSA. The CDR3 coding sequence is TGTGCCAGCAGCCAGCGAATCGGGGAACTGTTTTTT. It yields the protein CASSQRIGELFF.

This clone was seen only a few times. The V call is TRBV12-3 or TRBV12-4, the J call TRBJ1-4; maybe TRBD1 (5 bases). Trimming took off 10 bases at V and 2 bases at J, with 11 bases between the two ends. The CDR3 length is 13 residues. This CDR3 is CATWTLTNEKLFF. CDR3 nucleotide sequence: TGTGCCACTTGGACACTGACTAATGAAAAACTGTTTTTT.

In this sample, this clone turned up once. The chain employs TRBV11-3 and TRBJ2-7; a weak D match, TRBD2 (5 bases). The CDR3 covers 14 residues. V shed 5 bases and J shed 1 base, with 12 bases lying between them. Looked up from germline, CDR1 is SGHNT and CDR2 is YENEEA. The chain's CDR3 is CASSPRGGSYEQYF. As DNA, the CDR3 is TGTGCCAGCAGCCCCCGAGGAGGTTCCTACGAGCAGTACTTC. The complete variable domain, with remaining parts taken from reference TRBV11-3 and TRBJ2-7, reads EAGVVQSPRYKIIEKKQPVAFWCNPISGHNTLYWYLQNLGQGPELLIRYENEEAVDDSQLPKDRFSAERLKGVDSTLKIQPAELGDSAVYLCASSPRGGSYEQYFGPGTRLTVT.

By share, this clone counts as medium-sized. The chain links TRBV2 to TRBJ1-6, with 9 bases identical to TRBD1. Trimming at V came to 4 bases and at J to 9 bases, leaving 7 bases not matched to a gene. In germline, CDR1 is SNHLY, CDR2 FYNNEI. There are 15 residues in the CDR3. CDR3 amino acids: CASSGGQGGRSPLHF. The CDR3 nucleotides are TGTGCCAGCAGTGGGGGACAGGGCGGACGTTCACCCCTCCACTTT. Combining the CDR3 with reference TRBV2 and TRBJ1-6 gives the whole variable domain EPEVTQTPSHQVTQMGQEVILRCVPISNHLYFYWYRQILGQKVEFLVSFYNNEISEKSEIFDDQFSVERPDGSNFTLKIRSTKLEDSAMYFCASSGGQGGRSPLHFGNGTRLTVT.

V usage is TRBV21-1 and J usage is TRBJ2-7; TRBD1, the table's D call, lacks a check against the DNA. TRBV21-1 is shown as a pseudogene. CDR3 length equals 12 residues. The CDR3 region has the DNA TGTGCCAGCAGCAGGGCCACCTACGAGCAGTACTTC. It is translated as CASSRATYEQYF.